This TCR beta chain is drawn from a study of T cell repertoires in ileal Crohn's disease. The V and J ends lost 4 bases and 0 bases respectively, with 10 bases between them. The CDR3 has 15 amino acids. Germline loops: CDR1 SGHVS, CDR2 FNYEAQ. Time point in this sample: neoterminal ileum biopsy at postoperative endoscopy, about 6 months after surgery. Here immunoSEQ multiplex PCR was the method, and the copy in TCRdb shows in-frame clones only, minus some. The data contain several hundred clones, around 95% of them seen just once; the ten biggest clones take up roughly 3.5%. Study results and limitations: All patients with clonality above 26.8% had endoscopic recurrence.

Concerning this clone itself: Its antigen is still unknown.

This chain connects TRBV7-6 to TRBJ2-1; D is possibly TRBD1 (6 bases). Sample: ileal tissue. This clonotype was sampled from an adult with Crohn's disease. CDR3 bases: TGTGCCAGCAGCTCATCGACAGGCTCCTACAATGAGCAGTTCTTC. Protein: CASSSSTGSYNEQFF.